The 28 T cell receptor beta chains given below trace back to one sample, sequenced in a study of beta chain features in type 1 diabetes. Of the isolated RNA, all was reverse transcribed, and so the sequenced material was expressed TCRB transcripts. Sequencing used immunoSEQ multiplex PCR; TCRdb keeps in-frame clones, though not all of them. Here the sample spans 200,000 to 300,000 clones, around 68% being singletons. The specimen was naive CD4+ T cells from blood. The receptors originated from a young man in good health.

As for this clone: Other DNA sequences in the same sample also yield this CDR3. V gene TRBV7-2 combines with J gene TRBJ2-3; TRBD2 aligns across 12 bases. The V gene end was trimmed by 5 bases and the J gene end by 5 bases; junction bases not matched to a gene: 2. Germline V CDR1 and CDR2: SGHTA, FQGNSA. The CDR3 length is 14 residues. Here the CDR3 DNA reads TGTGCCAGCAGCCCGGGACTAGCGGGAGATACGCAGTATTTT. Translation: CASSPGLAGDTQYF. Variable domain in full (rest from reference TRBV7-2 and TRBJ2-3): GAGVSQSPSNKVTEKGKDVELRCDPISGHTALYWYRQSLGQGLEFLIYFQGNSAPDKSGLPSDRFSAERTGGSVSTLTIQRTQQEDSAVYLCASSPGLAGDTQYFGPGTRLTVL.

In the case of this clone: The same CDR3 also results from other DNA sequences found in this sample. The chain recombines TRBV5-1 with TRBJ2-3, with no clear D. The CDR3 sequence is 12 residues long. Germline V gives CDR1 SGHRS, CDR2 YFSETQ. The V end was cut by 4 bases, the J end by 2 bases, with 5 bases between. CDR3 sequence (DNA): TGCGCCAGCAGCCTGCCCACAGATACGCAGTATTTT. The encoded protein is CASSLPTDTQYF.

V and J are TRBV19 and TRBJ2-3, with 7 nucleotides matching TRBD2. J gave up 6 bases and V 3 bases, and 0 bases lay outside the gene matches. This CDR3 region has 12 residues. Germline V gene data show CDR1 as LNHDA and CDR2 as SQIVND (reference sequence). The CDR3 loop is CASSMRGDTQYF. For the CDR3, the DNA is TGTGCCAGTAGTATGCGGGGGGATACGCAGTATTTT.

The chain employs TRBV7-2 and TRBJ2-3; 8 nucleotides agree with TRBD2. With 4 bases clipped from V and 4 bases from J, the junction kept 13 bases outside the gene matches. The CDR3 loop spans 17 amino acids. The germline CDR1 and CDR2 sequences are SGHTA and FQGNSA. CDR3 sequence reads: CASSSRLAGYVADTQYF. The CDR3 DNA is TGTGCCAGCAGCTCCCGATTAGCGGGATATGTAGCAGATACGCAGTATTTT.

The chain couples TRBV30 to TRBJ2-1; 10 bases align to TRBD2. In germline, CDR1 is GTSNPN, CDR2 SVGIG (reference sequence). This CDR3 region has 15 residues. The J segment lost 8 bases and the V segment lost 4 bases, leaving 11 bases of the junction unmatched. This CDR3 is CAWTEAPGLAYEQFF. DNA of the CDR3: TGTGCCTGGACCGAAGCCCCGGGACTAGCGTATGAGCAGTTCTTC.

V usage is TRBV7-2 and J usage is TRBJ2-7, with 7 bases lining up with TRBD2. V lost 4 bases and J lost 3; bases outside the gene matches: 9. Germline V CDR1 and CDR2: SGHTA, FQGNSA. The CDR3 runs to 15 residues. The CDR3 sequence: CASSSVGTGGYEQYF. The CDR3 nucleotides are TGTGCCAGCAGCTCCGTGGGGACGGGAGGCTACGAGCAGTACTTC.

This sequence joins TRBV7-2 and TRBJ2-7; 9 bases are a match to TRBD1. Germline values: CDR1 SGHTA, CDR2 FQGNSA. V shed 3 bases, J shed 3 bases, and the junction held 6 bases outside the gene matches. The CDR3 totals 15 residues. The CDR3: CASSLGQGWSYEQYF. The DNA for the CDR3 is TGTGCCAGCAGCTTGGGACAGGGTTGGAGCTACGAGCAGTACTTC.

The rearrangement uses TRBV10-3 and TRBJ1-2, with D possibly being TRBD1 (6 bases). Trimming removed 7 bases at V and 4 bases at J, with 10 bases between. The germline CDR1 and CDR2 sequences are ENHRY and SYGVKD. The CDR3 extends over 12 amino acids. CDR3 loop: CAIMEQGYGYTF. The CDR3 nucleotides are TGTGCCATCATGGAACAGGGCTATGGCTACACCTTC.

The CDR3 spells CAWSVPLASGGQTQYF. DNA of the CDR3: TGTGCCTGGAGTGTACCCTTGGCTAGCGGGGGCCAGACCCAGTACTTC. The gene calls are TRBV30 and TRBJ2-5; 10 positions agree with TRBD2. CDR3 length equals 16 residues. Germline V gene lookup returns CDR1 GTSNPN and CDR2 SVGIG (reference sequence). With 0 bases clipped from V and 6 bases from J, the junction kept 10 bases outside the gene matches. Complete variable domain (other parts from reference TRBV30 and TRBJ2-5): SQTIHQWPATLVQPVGSPLSLECTVEGTSNPNLYWYRQAAGRGLQLLFYSVGIGQISSEVPQNLSASRPQDRQFILSSKKLLLSDSGFYLCAWSVPLASGGQTQYFGPGTRLLVL.

A word on this clone: Other DNA sequences from this sample encode an identical CDR3 as well. J is TRBJ2-1 and V is TRBV30; D uncertain. Trimming pared 4 bases from V and 1 base from J, leaving 8 bases between. The germline V gene encodes CDR1 GTSNPN and CDR2 SVGIG (reference sequence). The CDR3 totals 13 residues. The CDR3 here is CAWTSSSYNEQFF. As DNA, the CDR3 is TGTGCCTGGACGAGCTCATCCTACAATGAGCAGTTCTTC.

This clone has a handful of counts. The genes are TRBV29-1 and TRBJ2-1, with D possibly matching TRBD2 (5 bases). The germline V gene has CDR1 SQVTM and CDR2 ANQGSEA. CDR3 length equals 14 residues. V was cut by 6 bases and J by 4 bases, with 16 bases left in between. The DNA of the CDR3 is TGCAGCGTCCTCGGTGGGTCGGGGTACAATGAGCAGTTCTTC. This sequence encodes CSVLGGSGYNEQFF.

The CDR3 region is CASSLGLAGDYEQYF. The CDR3 DNA follows: TGTGCCAGCAGTCTCGGACTAGCGGGAGACTACGAGCAGTACTTC. V and J are TRBV7-2 and TRBJ2-7; 13 bases are shared with TRBD2. V lost 6 bases, J lost 3 bases, and 5 bases stayed unmatched. In germline, CDR1 is SGHTA, CDR2 FQGNSA. This CDR3 region has 15 residues.

The V and J genes are TRBV29-1 and TRBJ1-3, with D unclear. The germline V and J ends were trimmed by 4 bases and 1 base, with 8 bases remaining between them. Germline V gives CDR1 SQVTM, CDR2 ANQGSEA. This CDR3 comprises 13 residues. CDR3 amino acids: CSVVKDSGNTIYF. The CDR3 nucleotides read TGCAGCGTTGTTAAGGATTCTGGAAACACCATATATTTT.

The chain has TRBV29-1 and TRBJ2-5; possibly TRBD2 for D (6 bases). The germline CDR1 and CDR2 sequences are SQVTM and ANQGSEA. V lost 3 bases and J 5 bases, leaving 10 bases between the germline ends. The CDR3 consists of 12 residues. The CDR3 DNA reads TGCAGCGTTGACTTGGGGAGGGAGACCCAGTACTTC. As protein: CSVDLGRETQYF.

The chain recombines TRBV2 with TRBJ2-1; the D is unclear. The CDR3 is 14 residues long. CDR1 and CDR2 (germline): SNHLY, FYNNEI. V was trimmed by 5 bases and J by 2 bases, leaving 10 bases between them. CDR3 in amino acids: CASSIQTTYNEQFF. Written as DNA, the CDR3 is TGTGCCAGCAGTATCCAGACGACCTACAATGAGCAGTTCTTC.

Note on this clone: Other DNA sequences in the same sample also yield this CDR3. The chain couples TRBV30 to TRBJ2-5; D is unclear. Trimming cost V 2 bases and J 3 bases, with 4 bases left between them. In germline, CDR1 is GTSNPN, CDR2 SVGIG (reference sequence). The length of the CDR3 is 11 residues. The CDR3 DNA sequence: TGTGCCTGGAGTCCCAAAGAGACCCAGTACTTC. It encodes CAWSPKETQYF.

Concerning this clone itself: Additional DNA sequences in this sample encode the identical CDR3. The chain combines TRBV29-1 with TRBJ2-7; 7 nucleotides align to TRBD1. Germline V lookup: CDR1 SQVTM, CDR2 ANQGSEA. After removal of 4 bases from V and 3 bases from J, the junction contained 6 bases not matched to a gene. This CDR3 contains 13 residues. CDR3 bases: TGCAGCGTTGGGGACAGTAGGGGCTACGAGCAGTACTTC. Protein product: CSVGDSRGYEQYF.

The chain joins TRBV9 to TRBJ2-1, with D maybe TRBD2 (5 bases). The length of the CDR3 is 16 residues. Trimming removed 4 bases at V and 4 bases at J, with 18 bases between. Per germline, CDR1 SGDLS and CDR2 YYNGEE. CDR3 loop: CASSPRTGRTYNEQFF. DNA of the CDR3: TGTGCCAGCAGCCCCCGTACCGGGCGGACTTACAATGAGCAGTTCTTC.

This clone was detected only once. The gene calls are TRBV7-2 and TRBJ2-3, with 7 bases fitting TRBD1. V gave up 5 bases and J gave up 2 bases; unmatched junction bases: 7. CDR3 size: 15 residues. Germline V lookup: CDR1 SGHTA, CDR2 FQGNSA. The CDR3 loop is CASSPDRAATDTQYF. In DNA, the CDR3 is TGTGCCAGCAGCCCCGACAGGGCAGCCACAGATACGCAGTATTTT.

This rearrangement joins TRBV7-2 to TRBJ2-5, with unresolved D. The CDR3 length is 14 residues. CDR1 and CDR2 (germline): SGHTA, FQGNSA. Trimming left V 3 bases short and J 1 base short, with 9 bases between. CDR3 residues: CASSFGPVQETQYF. In DNA, the CDR3 is TGTGCCAGCAGCTTCGGACCGGTCCAAGAGACCCAGTACTTC.

V gene TRBV29-1 combines with J gene TRBJ1-3, with D hard to call. Deletions cut 4 bases from V and 2 bases from J, with 6 bases between. CDR1 SQVTM and CDR2 ANQGSEA come from the germline V gene. The CDR3 covers 12 residues. CDR3 amino acids: CSVGAAGNTIYF. The CDR3 DNA reads as TGCAGCGTTGGGGCGGCTGGAAACACCATATATTTT.

The rearrangement joins TRBV28 to TRBJ2-7, with D perhaps matching TRBD1 (6 bases). Germline V gene data show CDR1 as MDHEN and CDR2 as SYDVKM. V lost 6 bases to trimming and J lost 3 bases, with 18 bases between them. The CDR3 loop spans 15 amino acids. Here the CDR3 reads CASRLEQGQHYEQYF. The CDR3 nucleotides read TGTGCCAGCAGATTGGAACAGGGACAACACTACGAGCAGTACTTC. Complete variable domain (other parts from reference TRBV28 and TRBJ2-7): DVKVTQSSRYLVKRTGEKVFLECVQDMDHENMFWYRQDPGLGLRLIYFSYDVKMKEKGDIPEGYSVSREKKERFSLILESASTNQTSMYLCASRLEQGQHYEQYFGPGTRLTVT.

J is TRBJ2-3 and V is TRBV5-4; 8 positions agree with TRBD1. CDR3 length: 15 amino acids. Germline CDR1 SGHNT, CDR2 YYREEE (reference sequence). V trimming: 2 bases; J trimming: 3 bases; junction bases outside the gene matches: 5. The DNA for the CDR3 is TGTGCCAGCAGCTTCCATAACAGGGGGACAGATACGCAGTATTTT. Protein sequence: CASSFHNRGTDTQYF.

A few counts support this clone. V and J are TRBV7-2 and TRBJ2-7; no definite D call. The CDR3 contains 12 residues. The germline gives CDR1 SGHTA, CDR2 FQGNSA. The V end lost 4 bases, the J end lost 6 bases, and 10 bases lay between the germline ends. The CDR3 region is CASSYYGGEQYF. In nucleotides, the CDR3 is TGTGCCAGCAGCTATTACGGTGGCGAGCAGTACTTC.

The chain has TRBV30 and TRBJ2-3; TRBD2 aligns across 10 bases. This CDR3 is 16 amino acids long. Per the germline V gene, CDR1 is GTSNPN and CDR2 is SVGIG (reference sequence). The trim removed 1 base at V and 1 base at J, leaving 5 bases unmatched. The CDR3 region is CAWSGASGGRTDTQYF. The CDR3 DNA reads TGTGCCTGGAGTGGGGCTAGCGGGGGCCGCACAGATACGCAGTATTTT.

In its sample, this clone was seen once. The chain carries TRBV4-1 and TRBJ2-1; 14 bases fit TRBD2. V trimming: 4 bases; J trimming: 6 bases; junction bases outside the gene matches: 2. This CDR3 has 15 residues. Germline CDR1 MGHRA, CDR2 YSYEKL. DNA for the CDR3: TGCGCCAGCAGCCGGACTAGCGGGGGGCTCAATGAGCAGTTCTTC. As protein: CASSRTSGGLNEQFF.

A few counts support this clone. V usage is TRBV18 and J usage is TRBJ2-1, with D maybe TRBD1 (6 bases). V lost 2 bases to trimming and J lost 0 bases, with 11 bases between them. The CDR3 loop spans 16 amino acids. Per germline, CDR1 KGHSH and CDR2 LQKENI. CDR3 sequence reads: CASSPGQISSYNEQFF. The CDR3 DNA reads TGTGCCAGCTCACCAGGACAGATCAGCTCCTACAATGAGCAGTTCTTC.

As DNA, the CDR3 is TGCGCCAGCAGCCCTGGAAGGGAGACCCAGTACTTC. Its translation: CASSPGRETQYF. The genes are TRBV5-1 and TRBJ2-5; D is ambiguous. This CDR3 comprises 12 residues. The V and J ends lost 4 bases and 5 bases respectively, with 9 bases between them. Germline CDR1 is SGHRS and CDR2 is YFSETQ. The full variable domain, rest sourced from reference TRBV5-1 and TRBJ2-5, is KAGVTQTPRYLIKTRGQQVTLSCSPISGHRSVSWYQQTPGQGLQFLFEYFSETQRNKGNFPGRFSGRQFSNSRSEMNVSTLELGDSALYLCASSPGRETQYFGPGTRLLVL.